Reported below is one T cell receptor beta chain. The sample holds a few counts of this clonotype. Its antigen remains unidentified. No qualities accompany the bases; no much larger clone lies one base away. The entry originates in a study of T-cell memory formation after mild COVID-19 (TCRdb year 2021). Background on the whole study: Most TCR sequence clusters were specific to one of the two donors. In a couple of donors, T-cell clones that expanded and contracted after mild COVID-19 were tracked by sequencing TCRalpha and TCRbeta repertoires over time. The cohort was made up of two young adult volunteers, one female and one male, who were previously healthy. Study-wide conclusions, independent of this receptor: Contracting CD4+ clones appeared mostly in the CM and EM memory subsets, whereas CD8+ clones were enriched in EMRA. Some responding clones were detected in pre-infection memory, which suggested that pre-existing cross-reactive memory T cells had joined the SARS-CoV-2 response. Clones contracting from day 15 to 85 had balanced CD4/CD8 phenotypes, while a second wave expanding from day 15 to 37 was biased towards CD4+. Only a couple of mild cases were covered in the study, and larger cohorts including severe cases with pre-infection samples were considered necessary. SARS-CoV-2 specificity of the second-wave clones peaking on day 37 was not confirmed.

Sequencing was carried out with an Illumina NovaSeq 6000. TCRalpha and TCRbeta cDNA libraries were built by 5'RACE with constant-segment primers, adding sample barcodes and unique molecular identifiers. RNA was extracted from every sample with Trizol reagent. Amplification of the libraries took two PCR steps, and the second step added a second sample barcode plus Illumina TruSeq adapters. Sequencing of the libraries was done on an Illumina NovaSeq, producing 2 x 150 bp paired-end reads. The paper's processing steps were these. The reads were demultiplexed and collapsed into UMI-guided consensus sequences using migec v1.2.7. Using mixcr v2.1.11, the UMI consensuses were aligned to TRA and TRB V and J templates and assembled into clonotypes. Expanded or contracted clonotypes were those called significant by both edgeR and NoisET, with noise models trained on biological replicates. For edgeR calls, the thresholds were a false discovery rate-adjusted p below 0.01 and a log2 fold-change of 1. As an exploratory analysis of dynamics, max-normalized trajectories of the 1000 most abundant clonotypes were examined with PCA combined with hierarchical clustering. Each responding clone was given a CD4 or CD8 phenotype based on the CD4+ and CD8+ repertoires, which had been sequenced separately. TCRdb reprocessed the public reads (quality trimming at Q25 with fastp, clone calling with MiXCR) and kept in-frame beta chains. Duplicate CDR3 protein sequences are folded into a single record with the most common DNA and genes. The V and J calls, along with clone size, are taken from TCRdb and not from the paper's own processing. The sample profile shows around 400,000 distinct CDR3 sequences; 20% to 25% of them were found once. 7.5% to 10% of the sample is held by the ten biggest clonotypes.

CDR1 and CDR2, per the germline V gene, are SGHTA and FQGNSA. The V end loses 3 bases and the J end loses 3 bases, and a stretch of 11 bases separates them. Spanning cysteine to phenylalanine, the CDR3 consists of 15 amino acids. The only DNA kept is the CDR3, 45 bases in frame from the first base. Ficoll-Paque density gradient centrifugation was used to isolate PBMCs. The TCR originated in an adult woman who had mild COVID-19 (a few samples of this study predate the infection). The sample titles of this study are shuffled in the database, so cell type and time point are left out; the donor was told from shared clones. The chain is made from TRBV7-2 and TRBJ2-2; confidence is insufficient to name the D gene. Sequencing input: PBMCs or a T cell subset sorted from them (not recorded which). The CDR3 in this case is CASSFTVVYTGELFF. The sequenced DNA: TGTGCCAGCAGCTTTACGGTTGTTTACACCGGGGAGCTGTTTTTT.